This TCR beta chain was sequenced during a study of T cells in Graves' hyperthyroidism and ophthalmopathy (dated by TCRdb to about 2019). Study-wide context: Peripheral blood samples were taken at the time of initial diagnosis, prior to any treatment. TCR V-J signatures able to tell the groups apart were searched for in a discovery cohort of 95 or so patients, of whom roughly 42 had Graves' ophthalmopathy and 57 had stable Graves' hyperthyroidism. Prospective prediction of ophthalmopathy was tested in an independent validation cohort of 18 hyperthyroidism patients and 17 patients who later progressed to ophthalmopathy. The roughly 90 discovery patients were divided at random into training and test sets in a 7:3 ratio. In more than five Graves' hyperthyroidism patients, the study also compared T-cell repertoires from thyroid tissue with T-cell repertoires from blood. Once sampling was done, hyperthyroidism patients were given methimazole at a starting dose of 30 mg daily, whereas ophthalmopathy patients were given high-dose intravenous methylprednisolone. TCR Vbeta CDR3 sequencing of approximately 140 peripheral blood samples (roughly 41 ophthalmopathy, 75 to 85 hyperthyroidism and some 17 progressor patients) is reported in the paper.

TCR beta CDR3 regions were amplified from RNA transcripts. For the first round of RT-PCR on the TCR CDR3, the HTBI primer set was used together with the Qiagen OneStep RT-PCR kit. Libraries were constructed in a second round of multiplex PCR, after which size selection and purification were carried out. Paired-end sequencing of the libraries was performed with 100 bp reads on an Illumina HiSeq2000. Concerning the study's data processing: SOAPnuke was used to process the raw data, throwing out any read that contained adapters or uncalled bases, had a mean Phred below 15, or lacked an exact constant-primer or identifier match. COPE v1.2.5 was used to merge high-quality paired reads, and clonotypes were defined as unique nucleotide sequences. MiTCR v1.1 was used to align the clonotypes against IMGT TRBV, TRBD and TRBJ reference segments. Only V-J combinations with frequency above 0.0001, covering 98% to 99.2% of repertoires, were analysed. A TCS score was defined as the ratio of F50 (clonal expansion) to E x V (chaos), with BLOSUM62-based TCRdist applied between CDR3 peptides within each V-J. Welch's t-statistics and random forest reduced several hundred V-J features to 10 to 15, which were used in a naive Bayes classifier (R e1071). Through fastp at Q25 and MiXCR, TCRdb rebuilt clones from the public reads, retaining in-frame beta chains. Each record represents a unique CDR3 protein, reported with the most common genes and DNA among its rows. The V and J calls and clone size are TCRdb's, not the authors'. The sample table shows approximately 710,000 distinct CDR3 sequences, and roughly a sixth are seen once. The ten largest clones represent around 15% of the sample.

What the study reported, not specific to this receptor: Blood samples also contained most of the expanded thyroid clonotypes (frequency above 0.001), which suggests that blood repertoires may reflect thyroid immune responses. During validation, the model predicted progression to ophthalmopathy a median of about 6.5 months ahead of onset, with roughly 65% sensitivity and less than 85% specificity. Sample size was not statistically predetermined, and blinding of investigators to group allocation was not performed. A model built on a 13 V-J signature distinguished ophthalmopathy from stable hyperthyroidism, reaching around 87% sensitivity and around 82% specificity in cross-validation and 80%/75% in testing.

Compared with germline, V lacks 6 bases and J lacks 2 bases; bases without a gene match: 3. The CDR3 runs 13 amino acids, cysteine and phenylalanine included. The retained sequence is limited to the CDR3, 39 bases, with the frame set at the first base. The CDR1 and CDR2 encoded by the germline V gene are MNHNS and SASEGT. Ten or more counts support this clonotype. What antigen it recognizes has not been identified. No much larger clonotype is one base removed from it; base qualities were not supplied. A patient counted as having stable Graves' hyperthyroidism if no progression to ophthalmopathy occurred over 18 months of follow-up. Hyperthyroidism patients were newly diagnosed, with disease duration under 2 months, and aged 18 to 65 years. Any patient with an uncontrolled infection, another autoimmune disease, pregnancy or lactation was excluded. Diagnoses relied on clinical symptoms, serum thyroxine and TRAb, thyroid ultrasound and orbital computed tomography. Ficoll-Paque density gradient centrifugation was used to isolate PBMCs from about 10 ml of fresh peripheral blood. Total RNA was extracted using Trizol reagent, and RNA quality was assessed on an Agilent 2100 Bioanalyzer.

Recombination joined TRBV6-1 with TRBJ1-2; a stretch of 7 junction bases matches TRBD1. Sequencing input: blood. The receptor was derived from a man aged 50 to 59 with Graves' hyperthyroidism. In nucleotides, the sequence is TGTGCCAGCAGCAGGGGGGCCAACTATGGCTACACCTTC. It specifies CASSRGANYGYTF.